This T cell receptor (beta chain) was sequenced during a study of identical twins. The CDR3 has 16 residues. Germline values: CDR1 LNHDA, CDR2 SQIVND (reference sequence). V shed 6 bases and J shed 1 base, with 15 bases lying between them. TCRdb called the 5' RACE reads again in MiXCR, with one record for every CDR3 protein. Of 300,000 to 350,000 distinct CDR3 sequences in the sample, approximately 13% are singletons; the top ten hold roughly 7%. These data were also reused for a study on yellow fever vaccine responses in identical twins.

The V call is TRBV19, the J call TRBJ2-2, with D hard to call. Sequencing was carried out using CD8+ T cells sorted from blood. This sequence originates from a young woman in good health. The CDR3 sequence is CASSTVLGLNTGELFF. CDR3 in DNA: TGTGCCAGTAGCACCGTTTTGGGTCTGAACACCGGGGAGCTGTTTTTT.